One and the same sample provided the 2 T cell receptor beta chains below, sequenced in a study of prognosis after radiotherapy for stage I lung cancer. Genomic DNA was the source, and TCR beta CDR3 was amplified from it by two-round multiplex PCR. The use of primers specific to each TRBV and TRBJ gene characterized first-round PCR. Using its own MiXCR run on the multiplex PCR reads, TCRdb lists one record per CDR3 protein. The table includes roughly 30,000 distinct CDR3 sequences, about 31% detected once. The sample consisted of PBMCs, taken before or after stereotactic body radiation therapy (not recorded which). These receptors came from a donor aged 50 or older with non-small cell lung cancer.

In this sample, this clonotype turned up once. A far bigger clonotype differs at one base, so this is likely a read error. The CDR3 coding sequence is TGTGCCAGCAGATACACCAATTCACACCTCCACTTT. This translates into CASRYTNSHLHF. The chain has TRBV6-8 and TRBJ1-6, with unresolved D. The CDR3 has 12 amino acids. Per germline, CDR1 MNHGY and CDR2 SAAAGT.

With regard to this clonotype: Given a far larger clone just one base away, this is likely a sequencing read error. The chain couples TRBV6-4 to TRBJ2-6; the D gene is possibly TRBD2 (5 bases). Germline CDR1 is MRHNA and CDR2 is SNTAGT. The CDR3 is made up of 16 amino acids. Trimming left V 5 bases short and J 5 bases short, with 16 bases between. CDR3 amino acids: CASSLLPEGWANVLTF. DNA for the CDR3: TGTGCCAGCAGTCTCCTTCCCGAGGGTTGGGCCAACGTCCTGACTTTC.